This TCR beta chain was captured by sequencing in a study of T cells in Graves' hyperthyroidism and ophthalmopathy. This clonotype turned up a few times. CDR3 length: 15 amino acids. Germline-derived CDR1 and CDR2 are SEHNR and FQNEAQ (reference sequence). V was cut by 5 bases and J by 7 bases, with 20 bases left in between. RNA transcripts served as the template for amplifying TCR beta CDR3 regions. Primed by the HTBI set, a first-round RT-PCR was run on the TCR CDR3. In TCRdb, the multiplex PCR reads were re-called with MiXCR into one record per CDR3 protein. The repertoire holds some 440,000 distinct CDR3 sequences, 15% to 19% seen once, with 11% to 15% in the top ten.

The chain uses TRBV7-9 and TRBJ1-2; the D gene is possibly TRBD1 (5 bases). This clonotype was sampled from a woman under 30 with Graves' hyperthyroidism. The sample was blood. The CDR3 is CASSTRQPAGGGYTF. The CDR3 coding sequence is TGTGCCAGCAGCACGCGACAGCCGGCCGGGGGTGGCTACACCTTC.